The 30 T cell receptor beta chains in this list originate from one sample, sequenced in a study of T cell responses to AZD1222 COVID-19 vaccine. Repertoires were generated with immunoSEQ multiplex PCR, while TCRdb's copy carries only in-frame clones and drops some. The sample includes 150,000 or so clones, 93% of them seen just once. The sample was peripheral blood, taken on day 0 of MenACWY control vaccination. The receptors derive from an adult in good health.

This sequence joins TRBV19 and TRBJ1-2; D gene uncertain. This CDR3 is 12 amino acids long. The germline CDR1 and CDR2 sequences are LNHDA and SQIVND (reference sequence). The germline V and J ends were trimmed by 2 bases and 7 bases, with 8 bases remaining between them. This chain's CDR3 is CASSITGVGYTF. In DNA form, the CDR3 reads TGTGCCAGTAGTATAACTGGGGTTGGCTACACCTTC.

The V call is TRBV28, the J call TRBJ1-4; the D is unclear. The CDR3 loop spans 14 amino acids. The germline gives CDR1 MDHEN, CDR2 SYDVKM. V dropped 3 bases and J dropped 13 bases, with 18 bases sitting between them. The CDR3 nucleotides read TGTGCCAGCAGTTTGGGTCCCCAAGGACGGCGACTGTTTTTT. It yields the protein CASSLGPQGRRLFF.

The table lists this clone with a count of one. V is TRBV27 and J is TRBJ2-7; D may be TRBD1 (5 bases). V lost 5 bases, J lost 6 bases, and 8 bases lay in between. Germline CDR1 and CDR2: MNHEY and SMNVEV (reference sequence). The length of the CDR3 is 11 residues. The CDR3 sequence is CASSTGFEQYF. CDR3 bases: TGTGCCAGCAGTACAGGTTTCGAGCAGTACTTC.

Comment on this clone: Since the CDR3 does not end with the conserved phenylalanine or tryptophan, this likely comes from a read error. The CDR3 DNA follows: TGCGCCAGCAGCCCAAATGGGGACAGTCCCCATGGCTACACCCTC. Translation: CASSPNGDSPHGYTL. The rearrangement joins TRBV5-1 to TRBJ1-2; 7 bases map to TRBD1. Unmatched junction bases numbered 12, after V lost 4 bases and J lost 6 bases. This CDR3 has 15 residues. The germline CDR1 and CDR2 sequences are SGHRS and YFSETQ.

V is TRBV6-5 and J is TRBJ2-7; a possible D gene is TRBD2 (6 bases). The CDR3 is 13 amino acids. Trimming removed 6 bases from V and 6 bases from J, with 15 bases in between. Per the germline V gene, CDR1 is MNHEY and CDR2 is SVGAGI. The CDR3 reads CASSPTSSGEQYF. DNA for the CDR3: TGTGCCAGCAGCCCGACTAGTTCTGGCGAGCAGTACTTC.

For this clone: Germline is not matched at one junction end, which may reflect a read error. This rearrangement joins TRBV3-1 (or the pseudogene TRBV3-2) to TRBJ2-3, with a weak D call TRBD1 (5 bases). This CDR3 region has 16 residues. Germline V CDR1 and CDR2: LGHDT, YNNKEL (reference sequence). Here the CDR3 DNA reads TGTGCCAGCACCCAAGGGGTCTACTCTAACACAGATACGCAGTATTTT. Protein: CASTQGVYSNTDTQYF.

The CDR3 region is CASSFRGRKDNSPLHF. The CDR3 DNA is TGTGCCAGCAGCTTTAGGGGGCGGAAAGATAATTCACCCCTCCACTTT. The chain links TRBV7-9 to TRBJ1-6, with 7 bases fitting TRBD1. J lost 5 bases, V lost 3 bases, and 7 bases had no gene match. The CDR3 is made up of 16 amino acids. Germline CDR1 SEHNR, CDR2 FQNEAQ (reference sequence).

The CDR3 here is CASSSGTGTFRYGYTF. The DNA for the CDR3 is TGTGCCAGCAGTTCCGGGACAGGGACCTTTCGCTATGGCTACACCTTC. The gene calls are TRBV6-5 and TRBJ1-2, with 9 bases that match TRBD1. Germline values: CDR1 MNHEY, CDR2 SVGAGI. This CDR3 contains 16 residues. The V gene end was trimmed by 4 bases and the J gene end by 4 bases; junction bases not matched to a gene: 10.

J is TRBJ2-7 and V is TRBV6-5; D ambiguous. CDR1 and CDR2 from the germline V gene are MNHEY and SVGAGI. Trimming cost V 1 base and J 3 bases, with 1 base left between them. This CDR3 has 11 residues. The CDR3 is CASSYFYEQYF. The CDR3 DNA reads as TGTGCCAGCAGTTACTTCTACGAGCAGTACTTC.

V gene TRBV18 combines with J gene TRBJ1-5; 10 bases match TRBD1. This CDR3 has 17 amino acids. Trimming cost V 3 bases and J 1 base; bases outside gene matches: 6. Germline V gene lookup returns CDR1 KGHSH and CDR2 LQKENI. In nucleotides, the CDR3 is TGTGCCAGCTCACCCGATAGACAGGGGGCGAGCAATCAGCCCCAGCATTTT. Protein: CASSPDRQGASNQPQHF.

The V gene is TRBV7-9, the J gene TRBJ2-3, with D hard to call. The V and J ends lost 1 base and 8 bases respectively, with 7 bases between them. Per the germline V gene, CDR1 is SEHNR and CDR2 is FQNEAQ (reference sequence). The CDR3 loop spans 12 amino acids. The CDR3 protein is CASSLGEGTQYF. CDR3 DNA sequence: TGTGCCAGCAGCTTAGGGGAAGGTACGCAGTATTTT.

The chain has TRBV9 and TRBJ2-7; TRBD1 is a possible D gene (5 bases). This CDR3 has 15 residues. The V and J ends lost 0 bases and 0 bases respectively, with 10 bases between them. Germline lookup yields CDR1 SGDLS and CDR2 YYNGEE. CDR3 coding DNA: TGTGCCAGCAGCGTAGCGGCAGGGCCCTCCTACGAGCAGTACTTC. Translating it yields CASSVAAGPSYEQYF.

The chain combines TRBV4-3 with TRBJ1-4, with 9 bases aligning to TRBD1. The CDR3 covers 15 residues. Trimming cost V 1 base and J 6 bases; bases outside gene matches: 3. Germline values: CDR1 LGHNA, CDR2 YSLEER. As DNA, the CDR3 is TGCGCCAGCAGCCAAGTTTGGACAGGGGATGAAAAACTGTTTTTT. This codes for CASSQVWTGDEKLFF.

V gene TRBV7-9 combines with J gene TRBJ1-6, with D tentatively TRBD1 (6 bases). This CDR3 region has 16 residues. Trimming pared 5 bases from V and 4 bases from J, leaving 15 bases between. In germline, CDR1 is SEHNR, CDR2 FQNEAQ (reference sequence). In DNA, the CDR3 is TGTGCCAGCAGCCCCGGAGGGGGGGAATATAATTCACCCCTCCACTTT. This gives the protein CASSPGGGEYNSPLHF.

The V gene is TRBV28, the J gene TRBJ2-5, with D tentatively TRBD1 or TRBD2 (6 bases each). This CDR3 contains 14 residues. V was trimmed by 5 bases and J by 1 base, leaving 11 bases between them. Germline loops: CDR1 MDHEN, CDR2 SYDVKM. This CDR3 is CASSPPGAQETQYF. The CDR3 nucleotides are TGTGCCAGCAGTCCGCCGGGGGCCCAAGAGACCCAGTACTTC.

The chain joins TRBV19 to TRBJ1-1, with 7 positions matching TRBD1. The CDR3 is 15 residues long. The trim removed 5 bases at V and 0 bases at J, leaving 6 bases unmatched. The germline gives CDR1 LNHDA, CDR2 SQIVND (reference sequence). The CDR3 sequence is CASSLRQGMNTEAFF. The CDR3 DNA reads as TGTGCCAGTAGTCTCCGACAGGGTATGAACACTGAAGCTTTCTTT.

V usage is TRBV4-2 and J usage is TRBJ2-7; TRBD1 agrees at 11 bases. CDR3 length equals 17 residues. Trimming took 0 bases from V and 0 from J; bases not matched to a gene: 4. Germline V gives CDR1 LGHNA, CDR2 YNFKEQ. The CDR3 is CASSQDRGTGGSYEQYF. CDR3 DNA sequence: TGTGCCAGCAGCCAAGATCGCGGGACAGGGGGCTCCTACGAGCAGTACTTC.

This chain connects TRBV5-1 to TRBJ1-3; the D is unclear. This CDR3 has 14 amino acids. V was shortened by 0 bases and J by 4 bases, with 8 bases between the two germline ends. Per germline, CDR1 SGHRS and CDR2 YFSETQ. The CDR3 region is CASSLVAGGNTIYF. CDR3 DNA: TGCGCCAGCAGCTTGGTGGCGGGAGGAAACACCATATATTTT.

This sequence joins TRBV6-2 or TRBV6-3 and TRBJ2-1; TRBD2 matches 7 bases. The J segment lost 5 bases and the V segment lost 2 bases, leaving 9 bases of the junction unmatched. From germline, CDR1 is MNHEY and CDR2 SVGEGT. This CDR3 spans 16 amino acids. CDR3 sequence (DNA): TGTGCCAGCAGTTACCCAGCTAGCGGACTGAACAATGAGCAGTTCTTC. Amino acid sequence: CASSYPASGLNNEQFF.

The chain joins TRBV15 to TRBJ1-1; TRBD1 matches at 7 bases. The CDR3 extends over 15 amino acids. The germline CDR1 and CDR2 sequences are LNHNV and YYDKDF (reference sequence). After removal of 0 bases from V and 8 bases from J, the junction contained 9 bases not matched to a gene. CDR3 residues: CATSRELGTATEAFF. CDR3 bases: TGTGCCACCAGCAGAGAGCTCGGGACAGCTACAGAAGCTTTCTTT.

The rearrangement joins TRBV10-3 to TRBJ1-2, with a tentative D call TRBD1 (5 bases). The V gene lost 11 bases and the J gene lost 2 bases, with 18 bases spanning the gap. The CDR3 runs 14 residues. Germline loops: CDR1 ENHRY, CDR2 SYGVKD. As DNA, the CDR3 is TGTGCCGTCTGGGTGGCGGAGGGGAACTATGGCTACACCTTC. Protein product: CAVWVAEGNYGYTF.

The chain combines TRBV27 with TRBJ1-1; D might be TRBD1 (5 bases). Per germline, CDR1 MNHEY and CDR2 SMNVEV (reference sequence). This CDR3 region has 14 residues. V gave up 7 bases and J gave up 4 bases, with 16 bases separating them. CDR3 DNA sequence: TGTGCCAGCATCGGGGCGGCCAAGGCCACTGAAGCTTTCTTT. This codes for CASIGAAKATEAFF.

As to this clone: The junction does not match germline at one end; this may be a read error. This chain uses TRBV19 with TRBJ2-1; TRBD1 aligns across 9 bases. The CDR3 loop spans 15 amino acids. Germline V gene data show CDR1 as LNHDA and CDR2 as SQIVND (reference sequence). CDR3 in DNA: TGTGCGAGTAGATTGGGGGACAGGGAATACAATGAGCAGTTCTTC. This codes for CASRLGDREYNEQFF. Supplemented by reference TRBV19 and TRBJ2-1, the full variable domain reads DGGITQSPKYLFRKEGQNVTLSCEQNLNHDAMYWYRQDPGQGLRLIYYSQIVNDFQKGDIAEGYSVSREKKESFPLTVTSAQKNPTAFYLCASRLGDREYNEQFFGPGTRLTVL.

The chain has TRBV12-5 and TRBJ2-1, with 7 bases matching TRBD1. Germline V CDR1 and CDR2: LGHNT, FRNRAP. There are 17 residues in the CDR3. V was clipped by 0 bases and J by 2 bases; unmatched bases: 7. The CDR3 spells CASGLVTGDRAYNEQFF. In DNA form, the CDR3 reads TGTGCTAGTGGTTTGGTAACTGGAGACAGGGCCTACAATGAGCAGTTCTTC.

The chain couples TRBV7-8 to TRBJ1-2; weak D call: TRBD1 (5 bases). CDR1 and CDR2 from the germline V gene are SGHVS and FQNEAQ. Trimming removed 1 base from V and 1 base from J, with 7 bases in between. There are 14 residues in the CDR3. CDR3 nucleotide sequence: TGTGCCAGCAGCTTAGAAGGGGATAACTATGGCTACACCTTC. As protein: CASSLEGDNYGYTF.

The chain is built from TRBV14 and TRBJ1-3; no clear D. In germline, CDR1 is SGHDN, CDR2 FVKESK. This CDR3 has 16 residues. Trimming removed 4 bases at V and 0 bases at J, with 13 bases between. The CDR3 bases are TGTGCCAGCAGCCCCCCGGCACCGCGCTCTGGAAACACCATATATTTT. Translated: CASSPPAPRSGNTIYF.

The V and J genes are TRBV10-3 and TRBJ1-2; a possible D gene is TRBD1 (5 bases). The CDR3 is 14 amino acids. V shed 8 bases and J shed 0 bases, with 13 bases lying between them. Germline-derived CDR1 and CDR2 are ENHRY and SYGVKD. CDR3 nucleotides: TGTGCCATCGGTTGGATGACAGCTAACTATGGCTACACCTTC. Its protein product is CAIGWMTANYGYTF.

The rearrangement joins TRBV6-5 to TRBJ1-2; maybe TRBD1 (6 bases). Trimming removed 11 bases at V and 5 bases at J, with 12 bases between. Germline CDR1 is MNHEY and CDR2 is SVGAGI. CDR3 length: 11 amino acids. The CDR3 protein is CAVGGWYGYTF. In DNA, the CDR3 is TGTGCCGTGGGGGGCTGGTATGGCTACACCTTC.

This chain joins TRBV9 and TRBJ1-1; possible D gene TRBD1, 5 bases. CDR1 and CDR2 (germline): SGDLS, YYNGEE. The CDR3 is 14 amino acids. V was pared by 0 bases and J by 4 bases, with 10 bases between. The CDR3 is CASSVVSGSTEAFF. The CDR3 nucleotides are TGTGCCAGCAGCGTAGTTTCAGGGTCCACTGAAGCTTTCTTT.

The V gene is TRBV19, the J gene TRBJ2-3; TRBD2 might be the D (5 bases). This CDR3 contains 16 residues. Germline lookup yields CDR1 LNHDA and CDR2 SQIVND (reference sequence). Deletions cut 3 bases from V and 2 bases from J, with 15 bases between. The CDR3 DNA reads TGTGCCAGTAGTATGGTCCCCGGGGTATTCACAGATACGCAGTATTTT. It is translated as CASSMVPGVFTDTQYF. The entire variable domain, with the rest obtained from reference TRBV19 and TRBJ2-3, is as follows: DGGITQSPKYLFRKEGQNVTLSCEQNLNHDAMYWYRQDPGQGLRLIYYSQIVNDFQKGDIAEGYSVSREKKESFPLTVTSAQKNPTAFYLCASSMVPGVFTDTQYFGPGTRLTVL.